This T cell receptor beta chain stems from a study of early T cells in non-severe SARS-CoV-2 infection. TCRdb reprocessed the 5' RACE reads via MiXCR and lists one record per CDR3 protein. The sample has tens of thousands of distinct CDR3 sequences, about 14% seen once; the top ten hold approximately 4%. V shed 7 bases and J shed 3 bases, with 16 bases lying between them. CDR3 length: 14 residues. Germline lookup yields CDR1 DFQATT and CDR2 SNEGSKA (reference sequence). This specimen consisted of whole blood, obtained at baseline. The chain has TRBV20-1 and TRBJ2-1; a weak D match, TRBD2 (5 bases). This clonotype originated in an adult who was a healthcare worker with PCR-confirmed SARS-CoV-2 infection or an uninfected control (not recorded which). CDR3 DNA: TGCAGTGGCGGGTTAGGTCGGGGCTACAATGAGCAGTTCTTC. Translated: CSGGLGRGYNEQFF.